This T cell receptor (beta chain) was captured by sequencing in a study of T cell clonality in common variable immunodeficiency. Overall study results and limits: In common variable immunodeficiency, TCR beta chains reportedly carried fewer deletions and N-nucleotide insertions.

This clone was detected ten times or more. Its antigen remains unknown. The read halts 3 residues ahead of the CDR3 end, with the missing end drawn from the germline J gene. CDR3 size: 14 residues. The germline V gene has CDR1 MDHEN and CDR2 SYDVKM. The J segment lost 7 bases and the V segment lost 2 bases, leaving 6 bases of the junction unmatched. Most patients and controls had Caucasian heritage. Blood came from CVID subjects not ill and not taking immunomodulatory or immunosuppressive medication. Clones were read by immunoSEQ multiplex PCR, and TCRdb kept only the in-frame ones, dropping some. The sample lists 21,000 or so clones, none appearing once, the ten largest making up around 2%.

Specimen: peripheral blood mononuclear cells. This chain connects TRBV28 to TRBJ2-3; 7 bases line up with TRBD2. This TCR was sampled from a human donor with common variable immunodeficiency. The CDR3 protein is CASSLRGGLYTQYF. The CDR3 DNA, read in part, is TGTGCCAGCAGTTTAAGGGGAGGGCTCTATACG.